One T cell receptor beta chain is described in this entry. These data belong to a study of OX40 agonist ivuxolimab in advanced cancers. TCRdb's copy holds only in-frame clones and misses some; the assay was immunoSEQ multiplex PCR. The sample has about 85,000 clones, just over 85% seen once. The J segment lost 0 bases and the V segment lost 5 bases, leaving 1 base of the junction unmatched. Germline lookup yields CDR1 SGHVS and CDR2 FNYEAQ. The CDR3 length is 15 residues. Systemic immunosuppression or a history of autoimmune disease excluded patients. The origin of this receptor is an adult with an advanced solid tumor such as melanoma, head and neck, liver or kidney cancer. This sequence joins TRBV7-6 and TRBJ2-6, with 7 bases aligning to TRBD2. The material sequenced was CD4+ or CD8+ T cells sorted from blood, taken in a trial of the OX40 agonist ivuxolimab. The DNA for the CDR3 is TGTGCCAGCAGCCCGGGGGGCTCTGGGGCCAACGTCCTGACTTTC. Its protein product is CASSPGGSGANVLTF.